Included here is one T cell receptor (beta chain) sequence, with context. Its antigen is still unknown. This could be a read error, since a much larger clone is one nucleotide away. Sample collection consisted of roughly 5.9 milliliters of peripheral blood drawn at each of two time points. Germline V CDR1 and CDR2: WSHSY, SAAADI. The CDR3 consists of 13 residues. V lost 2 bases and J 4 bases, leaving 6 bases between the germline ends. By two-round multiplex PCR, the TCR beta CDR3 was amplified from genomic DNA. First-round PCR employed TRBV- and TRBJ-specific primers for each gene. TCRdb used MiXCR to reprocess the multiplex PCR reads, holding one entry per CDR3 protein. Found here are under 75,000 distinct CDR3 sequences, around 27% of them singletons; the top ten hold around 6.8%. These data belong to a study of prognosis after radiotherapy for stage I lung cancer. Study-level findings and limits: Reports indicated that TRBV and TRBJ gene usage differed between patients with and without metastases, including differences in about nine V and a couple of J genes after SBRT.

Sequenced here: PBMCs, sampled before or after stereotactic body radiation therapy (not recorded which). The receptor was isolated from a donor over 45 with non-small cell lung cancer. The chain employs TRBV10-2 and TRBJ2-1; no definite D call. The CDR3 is CASSEAVYNEQFF. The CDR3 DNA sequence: TGCGCCAGCAGTGAGGCAGTTTACAATGAGCAGTTCTTC.